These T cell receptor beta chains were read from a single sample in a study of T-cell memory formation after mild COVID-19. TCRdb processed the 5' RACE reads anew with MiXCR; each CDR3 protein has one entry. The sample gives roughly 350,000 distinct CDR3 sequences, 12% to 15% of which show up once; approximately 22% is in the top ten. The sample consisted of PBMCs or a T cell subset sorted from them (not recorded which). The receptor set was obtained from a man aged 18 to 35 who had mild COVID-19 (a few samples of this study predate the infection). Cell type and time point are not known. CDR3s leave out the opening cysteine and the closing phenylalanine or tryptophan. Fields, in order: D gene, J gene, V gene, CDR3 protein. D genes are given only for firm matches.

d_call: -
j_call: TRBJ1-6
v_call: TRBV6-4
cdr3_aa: ASTSGSSYNSPLH

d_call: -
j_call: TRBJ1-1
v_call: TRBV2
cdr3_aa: ASSEMAREVLTEAF

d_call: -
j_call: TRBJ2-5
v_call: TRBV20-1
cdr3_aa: SAHQGFVETQY

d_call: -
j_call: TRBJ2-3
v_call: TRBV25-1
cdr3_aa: ARDRPGRGTDTQY

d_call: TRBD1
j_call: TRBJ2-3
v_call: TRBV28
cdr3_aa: ASSRTGQVLTDTQY

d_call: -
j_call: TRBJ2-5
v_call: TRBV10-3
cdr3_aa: AISESGVETQY

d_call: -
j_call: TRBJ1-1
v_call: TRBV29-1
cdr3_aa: SVAWGLEAF

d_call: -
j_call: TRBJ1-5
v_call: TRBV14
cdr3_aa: ASSQSYSNQPQH

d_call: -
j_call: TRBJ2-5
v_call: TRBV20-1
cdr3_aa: SATRPLQETQY

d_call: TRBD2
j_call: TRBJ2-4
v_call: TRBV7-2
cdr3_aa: ASSHPGGRAKNIQY

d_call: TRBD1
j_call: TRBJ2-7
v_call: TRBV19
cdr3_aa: ASNAGTGPSYEQY

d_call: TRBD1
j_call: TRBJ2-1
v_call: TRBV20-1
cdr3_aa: SASTGQGYNEQF

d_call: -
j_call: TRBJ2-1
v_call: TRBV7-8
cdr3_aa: ASSLSAGLSYNEQF

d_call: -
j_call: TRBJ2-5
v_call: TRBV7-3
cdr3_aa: ASSFSYQETQY

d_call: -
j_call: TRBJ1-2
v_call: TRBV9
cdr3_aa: ASSPNRADYGYT

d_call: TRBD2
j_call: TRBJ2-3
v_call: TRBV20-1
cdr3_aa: SAGLAGAATDTQY

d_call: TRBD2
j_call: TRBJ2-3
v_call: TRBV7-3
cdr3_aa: ASSSKLAGGSSSTDTQY

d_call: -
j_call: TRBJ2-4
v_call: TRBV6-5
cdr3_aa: ASSRQVPAAKNIQY

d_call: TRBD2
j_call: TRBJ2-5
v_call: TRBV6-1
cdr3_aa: ASRPGGQETQY

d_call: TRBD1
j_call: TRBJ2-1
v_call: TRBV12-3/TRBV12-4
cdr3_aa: ASSPGTDNEQF

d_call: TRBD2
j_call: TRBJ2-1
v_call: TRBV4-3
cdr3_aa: ASTPGLAGSPYNEQF

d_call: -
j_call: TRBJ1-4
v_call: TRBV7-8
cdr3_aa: ASRRDRGGSEKLF

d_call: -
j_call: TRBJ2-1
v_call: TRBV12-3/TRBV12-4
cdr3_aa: AVRTLHNEQF

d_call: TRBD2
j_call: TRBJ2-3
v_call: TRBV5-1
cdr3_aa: ASSLALAGGSSTDTQY

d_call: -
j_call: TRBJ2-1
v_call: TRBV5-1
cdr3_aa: ASRSIQDNEQF

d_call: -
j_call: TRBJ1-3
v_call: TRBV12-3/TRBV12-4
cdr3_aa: GSGGAGNTIY

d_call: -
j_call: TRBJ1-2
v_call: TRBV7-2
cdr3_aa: ASSFRDYGYT

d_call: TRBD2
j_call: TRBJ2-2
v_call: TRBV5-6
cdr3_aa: ASSIRDYHTGELF

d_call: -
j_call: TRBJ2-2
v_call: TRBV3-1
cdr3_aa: ASSRGAEAGTTGELF

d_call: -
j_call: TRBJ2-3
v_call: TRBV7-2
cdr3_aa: ASSLGRSQNTQY

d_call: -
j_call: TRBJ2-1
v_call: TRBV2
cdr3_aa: ASSEPPPHQF

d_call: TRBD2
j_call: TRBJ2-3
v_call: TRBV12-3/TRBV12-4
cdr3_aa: ASSAGLLDTQY

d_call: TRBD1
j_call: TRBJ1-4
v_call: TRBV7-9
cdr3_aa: ASSPGGGAREKLF

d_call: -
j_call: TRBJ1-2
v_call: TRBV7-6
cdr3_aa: ASSSLARWGYT

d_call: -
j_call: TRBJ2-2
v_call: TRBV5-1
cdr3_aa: ASSWTRTGELF

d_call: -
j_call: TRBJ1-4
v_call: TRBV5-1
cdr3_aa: ASSPGDANEKLF

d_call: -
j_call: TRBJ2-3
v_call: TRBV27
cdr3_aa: ASRPNEDTQY

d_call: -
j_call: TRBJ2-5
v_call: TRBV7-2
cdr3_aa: ASSPRGPETQY

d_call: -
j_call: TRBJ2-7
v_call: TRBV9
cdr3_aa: ASSPRVFPYEQY

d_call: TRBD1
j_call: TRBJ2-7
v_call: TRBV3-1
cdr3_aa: ASSQTRDSYDEQY

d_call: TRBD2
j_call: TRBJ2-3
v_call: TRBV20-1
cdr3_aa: SAWSGGSLTDTQY

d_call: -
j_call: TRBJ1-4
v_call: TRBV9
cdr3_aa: ASSAGRGGEKLF

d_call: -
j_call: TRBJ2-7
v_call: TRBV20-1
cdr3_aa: SAPTQGGRYEQY

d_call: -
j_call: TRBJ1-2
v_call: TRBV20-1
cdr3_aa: SAWTVNYGYT

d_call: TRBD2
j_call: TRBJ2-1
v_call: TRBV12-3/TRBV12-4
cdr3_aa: ASSFGSGGDPEQF

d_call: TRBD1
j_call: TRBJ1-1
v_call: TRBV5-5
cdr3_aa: ASRRQGTEAF

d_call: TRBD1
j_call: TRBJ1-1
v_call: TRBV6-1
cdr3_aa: ASNEPGQEPLQPLTEAF

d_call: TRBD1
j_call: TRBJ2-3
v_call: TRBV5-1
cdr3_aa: ASSSDRTGFPDTQY

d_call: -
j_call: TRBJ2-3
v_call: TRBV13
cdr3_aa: ASSKYSGPLTDTQY

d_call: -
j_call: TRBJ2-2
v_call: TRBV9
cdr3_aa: ASSVFRQTHTGELF

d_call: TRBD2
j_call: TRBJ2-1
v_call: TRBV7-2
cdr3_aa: ASSPQRGFNEQF

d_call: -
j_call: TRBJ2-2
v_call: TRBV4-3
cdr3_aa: ASSQVVAGPLTGELF

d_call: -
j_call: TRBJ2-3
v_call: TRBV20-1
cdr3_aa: RARSSLLDTQY

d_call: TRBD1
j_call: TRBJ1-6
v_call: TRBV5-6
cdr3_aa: ASSGQGSPLH